A single sample gave rise to the 14 T cell receptor beta chains below, sequenced in a study of spatial heterogeneity in lung cancer. Via MiXCR, TCRdb re-called the 5' RACE reads, giving one row per CDR3 protein. This sample has fewer than 5,000 distinct CDR3 sequences, with approximately 25% found just once. Time point noted: sample taken at primary tumor resection. Unsorted whole RNA samples from tumor, nontumor lung or frozen PBMC were sequenced. The sequencing here drew on PBMCs, taken at surgery. The receptors here all came from a female donor with early-stage non-small cell lung cancer.

Concerning this clonotype itself: This beta chain is a stray read from a library made for alpha chains; its abundance is not meaningful. The chain joins TRBV28 to TRBJ2-4; no clear D gene. The V end was cut by 10 bases, the J end by 0 bases, with 16 bases between. The germline V gene has CDR1 MDHEN and CDR2 SYDVKM. The CDR3 length is 15 residues. In DNA form, the CDR3 reads TGTGCCACTCTCTCGGCGGCGGTAGCCAAAAACATTCAGTACTTC. Its protein is CATLSAAVAKNIQYF.

This clonotype has just a few counts. This beta chain is off target for a library built for alpha chains, so its abundance means little. This chain links TRBV6-5 with TRBJ2-7; D could derive from TRBD1 or TRBD2 (5 bases each). CDR1 is MNHEY and CDR2 is SVGAGI in the germline V gene. The CDR3 sequence is 14 residues long. The V and J ends lost 7 bases and 2 bases respectively, with 15 bases between them. CDR3 nucleotides: TGTGCCAGCAACAACCGGGACGGGACCTACGAGCAGTACTTC. Protein sequence: CASNNRDGTYEQYF.

This clonotype is medium-sized. This beta chain came through as a stray read in a library set up for alpha chains, and its size says little. The chain links TRBV6-6 to TRBJ2-6; 7 bases line up with TRBD1. J gave up 2 bases and V 5 bases, and 3 bases lay outside the gene matches. This CDR3 contains 15 residues. The germline gives CDR1 MNHNY, CDR2 SVGAGI (reference sequence). CDR3 protein: CASSIDRAGANVLTF. The DNA for the CDR3 is TGTGCCAGCAGTATCGACAGGGCTGGGGCCAACGTCCTGACTTTC.

On this clonotype itself: This beta chain is an unintended read in a library built for alpha chains; its size means little. The chain carries TRBV30 and TRBJ2-2, with a tentative D call TRBD2 (6 bases). CDR1 is GTSNPN and CDR2 is SVGIG in the germline V gene (reference sequence). The V end was cut by 2 bases, the J end by 3 bases, with 10 bases between. The CDR3 totals 14 residues. The CDR3 protein is CAWSPGTDTGELFF. CDR3 coding DNA: TGTGCCTGGAGTCCCGGGACTGACACCGGGGAGCTGTTTTTT. The variable domain in full, completed from reference TRBV30 and TRBJ2-2, reads SQTIHQWPATLVQPVGSPLSLECTVEGTSNPNLYWYRQAAGRGLQLLFYSVGIGQISSEVPQNLSASRPQDRQFILSSKKLLLSDSGFYLCAWSPGTDTGELFFGEGSRLTVL.

This clonotype is medium-sized within its sample. Because this beta chain is a stray read in a library intended to capture alpha chains, its abundance should not be given much weight. The V gene is TRBV6-1, the J gene TRBJ2-7, with 9 bases that match TRBD2. V gave up 4 bases and J gave up 4 bases; unmatched junction bases: 8. The CDR3 is 15 residues long. Looked up from germline, CDR1 is MNHNS and CDR2 is SASEGT. The CDR3 DNA follows: TGTGCCAGCAGTGGGGGGCTAGCGGGATCTTACGAGCAGTACTTC. It specifies CASSGGLAGSYEQYF.

For this clonotype: The library was designed around alpha chains, so this beta chain is a stray read whose abundance carries little weight. The chain carries TRBV5-5 and TRBJ2-7; a possible D gene is TRBD1 (6 bases). This CDR3 contains 15 residues. The V gene lost 5 bases and the J gene lost 5 bases, with 20 bases spanning the gap. Germline CDR1 reads SGHKS; CDR2 reads YYEKEE (reference sequence). CDR3 DNA: TGTGCCAGCAGTCCAACAGGGTTTGCGTCCCACGAGCAGTACTTC. Protein product: CASSPTGFASHEQYF.

This clonotype was seen a few times. With the library built for alpha chains, this beta chain is off target and its frequency is not meaningful. V gene TRBV5-1 combines with J gene TRBJ2-7; D perhaps matches TRBD2 (5 bases). This CDR3 has 18 residues. The germline CDR1 and CDR2 sequences are SGHRS and YFSETQ. V lost 5 bases and J 0 bases, leaving 24 bases between the germline ends. The CDR3, as DNA: TGCGCCAGCAGGCCAAAGGCGGGTTTCCAACCTCCCTCCTACGAGCAGTACTTC. Protein product: CASRPKAGFQPPSYEQYF.

Only a few counts were recorded for this clonotype. This beta chain is an off-target read within a library intended for alpha chains, so its frequency means little. The rearrangement uses TRBV14 and TRBJ1-6; D perhaps matches TRBD1 (5 bases). V lost 1 base and J 13 bases, leaving 14 bases between the germline ends. This CDR3 is built from 14 residues. CDR1 is SGHDN, CDR2 FVKESK, per germline. CDR3 protein: CASSQVKGRVPLHF. Written as DNA, the CDR3 is TGTGCCAGCAGCCAAGTTAAGGGACGTGTCCCCCTCCACTTT.

Sample share makes this clonotype medium-sized. Since the library was made to target alpha chains, this beta chain is a stray read and its abundance is not meaningful. The chain is built from TRBV11-2 and TRBJ2-7; TRBD1 aligns across 7 bases. J lost 2 bases, V lost 6 bases, and 4 bases had no gene match. Germline V gene lookup returns CDR1 SGHAT and CDR2 FQNNGV. This CDR3 contains 13 residues. Here the CDR3 reads CASSHGQAYEQYF. As DNA, the CDR3 is TGTGCCAGCAGTCACGGACAGGCCTACGAGCAGTACTTC.

To note about this clonotype: This beta chain was picked up by a library intended for alpha chains and is off target, so its count carries little meaning. This rearrangement joins TRBV6-2 or TRBV6-3 to TRBJ2-7, with TRBD1 identical over 7 bases. Germline V lookup: CDR1 MNHEY, CDR2 SVGEGT. J gave up 0 bases and V 5 bases, and 7 bases lay outside the gene matches. This CDR3 is 15 amino acids long. Written as DNA, the CDR3 is TGTGCCAGCAGTGGTTTGACAGGGAACTCCTACGAGCAGTACTTC. Translating gives CASSGLTGNSYEQYF.

In this sample, this clonotype turned up a few times. This beta chain lies outside the target of a library built for alpha chains; its clone size means little. The chain recombines TRBV6-2 or TRBV6-3 with TRBJ2-2; 11 bases are shared with TRBD2. V shed 5 bases and J 5 bases; nucleotides not matched to a gene: 7. The CDR3 contains 16 residues. CDR1 MNHEY and CDR2 SVGEGT come from the germline V gene. CDR3 amino acids: CASSTSGSGETGELFF. The CDR3 DNA follows: TGTGCCAGCAGTACTAGCGGGAGTGGAGAAACCGGGGAGCTGTTTTTT.

This clonotype came up a few times. Within a library made for alpha chains, this beta chain is off target, and its count is uninformative. This chain connects TRBV20-1 to TRBJ2-7, with 10 bases aligning to TRBD2. Trimming removed 6 bases from V and 3 bases from J; junction bases left unmatched: 11. CDR3 size: 15 residues. Germline CDR1 DFQATT, CDR2 SNEGSKA (reference sequence). This CDR3 reads CSAPDWTSGNYEQYF. CDR3 in DNA: TGCAGTGCACCCGACTGGACTAGCGGAAACTACGAGCAGTACTTC.

With regard to this clonotype: The library was prepared for alpha chains; this beta chain is a stray read, so its frequency means little. The rearrangement links TRBV6-5 to TRBJ2-1, with D possibly matching TRBD2 (5 bases). This CDR3 has 13 residues. Per the germline V gene, CDR1 is MNHEY and CDR2 is SVGAGI. Trimming cost V 7 bases and J 4 bases, with 11 bases left between them. The CDR3 nucleotides read TGTGCCAGCATCTCTAGCTCATACAATGAGCAGTTCTTC. It codes for CASISSSYNEQFF.

By share of the sample, this clonotype is medium-sized. This beta chain is a stray sequence in a library constructed for alpha chains; its clone size is not meaningful. The chain combines TRBV4-3 with TRBJ2-1; 12 nucleotides agree with TRBD2. CDR1 and CDR2 (germline): LGHNA, YSLEER. The CDR3 covers 17 residues. Trimming took 3 bases from V and 2 from J; bases not matched to a gene: 5. CDR3 in DNA: TGCGCCAGCAGCCAGACTAGCGGGAGAGGAACCTACAATGAGCAGTTCTTC. Translation gives CASSQTSGRGTYNEQFF.